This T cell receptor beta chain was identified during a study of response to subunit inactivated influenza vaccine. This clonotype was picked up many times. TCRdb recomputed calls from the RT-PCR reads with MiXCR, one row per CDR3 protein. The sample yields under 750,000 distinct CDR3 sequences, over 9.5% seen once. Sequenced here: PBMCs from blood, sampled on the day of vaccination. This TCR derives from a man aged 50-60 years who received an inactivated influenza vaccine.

Here the CDR3 DNA reads TGCAGCGTGGGGGGGTTGTCCTACAATGAGCAGTTCTTC. It specifies CSVGGLSYNEQFF. V usage is TRBV29-1 and J usage is TRBJ2-1; TRBD2 agrees at 7 bases. Losses at the gene ends were 6 bases for V and 1 base for J; bases not matched to a gene: 3. Germline V gene lookup returns CDR1 SQVTM and CDR2 ANQGSEA. This CDR3 has 13 amino acids.